This T cell receptor (beta chain) was retrieved from a study of blood T cell repertoires in COVID-19. Study in general: PBMCs, B-cell-depleted T cells, or T cells were the source of the cDNA or gDNA that made up the material.

Trimming at V came to 0 bases and at J to 0 bases, leaving 9 bases not matched to a gene. This CDR3 spans 18 amino acids. CDR1 is SGHRS, CDR2 YFSETQ, per germline. In the original analysis: From reference gene primer amplification, estimates of nucleated cell counts were derived. The table came from immunoSEQ multiplex PCR; TCRdb's copy has only in-frame clones and leaves some out. D and trimming were read from the DNA, whereas the V and J calls and clone size are those reported in that table. The sample records about 89,000 clones, less than 85% being singletons. The specimen sequenced was peripheral blood. This receptor was taken from a woman older than 75 with acute or convalescent COVID-19. This chain uses TRBV5-1 with TRBJ2-4, with TRBD1 matching over 7 bases. The CDR3 protein is CASSLGRDSHLAKNIQYF. In DNA, the CDR3 is TGCGCCAGCAGCTTGGGCCGGGACAGCCACCTAGCCAAAAACATTCAGTACTTC.